The clone carrying this TCR beta chain was recorded many times. The entry originates in a study of T cells in Graves' hyperthyroidism and ophthalmopathy. Authors of the study amplified TCR beta CDR3 regions from RNA transcripts. RT-PCR in the first round (using the HTBI primer set) targeted the TCR CDR3. TCRdb re-derived calls from the multiplex PCR reads in MiXCR, one entry per CDR3 protein. The sample comprises about 700,000 distinct CDR3 sequences, 12% to 15% of which are singletons, and roughly 10% rests with the top ten. CDR1 SGHTA and CDR2 FQGNSA come from the germline V gene. V lost 3 bases to trimming and J lost 0 bases, with 12 bases between them. The CDR3 has 16 amino acids.

This receptor was taken from a woman younger than 30 with Graves' hyperthyroidism. What was sequenced was blood. This sequence joins TRBV7-2 and TRBJ2-1; D is possibly TRBD1 (7 bases). This CDR3 reads CASSFSGGSSYNEQFF. In DNA, the CDR3 is TGTGCCAGCAGCTTTTCAGGGGGGAGCTCCTACAATGAGCAGTTCTTC.